This T cell receptor (beta chain) was found in a study of blood T cell repertoires in COVID-19. Across the study: Specimens from acute and convalescent COVID-19 originated in the United States, Italy and Spain.

Generated by immunoSEQ multiplex PCR, the TCRdb table keeps only in-frame clones and is missing some. The data show around 200,000 clones, over 80% seen once. The sequencing sample was made of peripheral blood. The sequence was obtained from a woman aged 40 to 50 with COVID-19, enrolled during active disease.

The CDR3, as DNA: TGTGCCAGCAGCCGCAGGACTAGTGGTACCGGGGAGCTGTTTTTT. Translated: CASSRRTSGTGELFF. V is TRBV7-3 and J is TRBJ2-2; 7 bases map to TRBD2. The CDR3 loop spans 15 amino acids. J gave up 5 bases and V 5 bases, and 8 bases lay outside the gene matches. Germline loops: CDR1 SGHTA, CDR2 FQGTGA. Variable domain in full (rest from reference TRBV7-3 and TRBJ2-2): GAGVSQTPSNKVTEKGKYVELRCDPISGHTALYWYRQSLGQGPEFLIYFQGTGAADDSGLPNDRFFAVRPEGSVSTLKIQRTERGDSAVYLCASSRRTSGTGELFFGEGSRLTVL.